A selection of T cell receptor beta chains follows, all from one sample in a study of T-cell memory formation after mild COVID-19. One entry per CDR3 protein, called by TCRdb with MiXCR from the 5' RACE reads. Of under 250,000 distinct CDR3 sequences in the sample, 15% are singletons; the top ten hold about 2%. The source material was PBMCs or a T cell subset sorted from them (not recorded which). These receptors were taken from an adult woman who had mild COVID-19 (a few samples of this study predate the infection). Cell type and time point are not known. Both conserved end residues are part of each CDR3. The order of the fields is J gene, D gene, clone size, V gene, CDR3 protein, CDR3 DNA. A D gene is named only where the DNA matches it firmly. Size is stated for part of the rows, as once, few or many counts, or as a class when the clone is expanded.

j_gene: TRBJ2-2
d_gene: .
abundance: many
v_gene: TRBV20-1
CDR3aa: CSARDVEGPANTGELFF
CDR3nt: TGCAGTGCTAGAGACGTCGAGGGGCCCGCGAACACCGGGGAGCTGTTTTTT

j_gene: TRBJ1-2
d_gene: .
abundance: few
v_gene: TRBV2
CDR3aa: CASSERADESGYGYTF
CDR3nt: TGTGCCAGCAGCGAAAGGGCAGACGAATCGGGCTATGGCTACACCTTC

j_gene: TRBJ2-5
d_gene: TRBD1
abundance: few
v_gene: TRBV24-1
CDR3aa: CATSLGQGAVETQYF
CDR3nt: TGTGCCACCAGTCTAGGACAGGGGGCGGTGGAGACCCAGTACTTC

j_gene: TRBJ1-2
d_gene: .
abundance: many
v_gene: TRBV7-9
CDR3aa: CASSLGGGNYGYTF
CDR3nt: TGTGCCAGCAGCTTAGGTGGAGGGAACTATGGCTACACCTTC

j_gene: TRBJ1-5
d_gene: .
abundance: .
v_gene: TRBV6-1
CDR3aa: CASSEGWTEVYQPQHF
CDR3nt: TGTGCCAGCAGTGAAGGCTGGACAGAGGTCTATCAGCCCCAGCATTTT

j_gene: TRBJ2-6
d_gene: .
abundance: many
v_gene: TRBV12-3/TRBV12-4
CDR3aa: CASSKGPGANVLTF
CDR3nt: TGTGCCAGCAGTAAGGGACCCGGGGCCAACGTCCTGACTTTC

j_gene: TRBJ2-5
d_gene: .
abundance: .
v_gene: TRBV4-2
CDR3aa: CASSQDFRGAGETQYF
CDR3nt: TGTGCCAGCAGCCAAGATTTTCGGGGGGCCGGAGAGACCCAGTACTTC

j_gene: TRBJ2-1
d_gene: TRBD2
abundance: .
v_gene: TRBV24-1
CDR3aa: CATSETPGLMNEQFF
CDR3nt: TGTGCCACCAGTGAAACACCGGGACTAATGAATGAGCAGTTCTTC

j_gene: TRBJ2-1
d_gene: TRBD2
abundance: .
v_gene: TRBV6-1
CDR3aa: CASSEAIPGLADYNEQFF
CDR3nt: TGTGCCAGCAGTGAAGCGATACCGGGACTAGCGGACTACAATGAGCAGTTCTTC

j_gene: TRBJ2-5
d_gene: .
abundance: few
v_gene: TRBV5-1
CDR3aa: CASSWGRPGQETQYF
CDR3nt: TGCGCCAGCAGCTGGGGACGACCGGGCCAAGAGACCCAGTACTTC

j_gene: TRBJ2-3
d_gene: .
abundance: few
v_gene: TRBV20-1
CDR3aa: CSARGEGRRTDTQYF
CDR3nt: TGCAGTGCTAGAGGAGAGGGCCGCCGGACAGATACGCAGTATTTT

j_gene: TRBJ2-7
d_gene: TRBD1
abundance: .
v_gene: TRBV24-1
CDR3aa: CATSEAGQAAYEQYF
CDR3nt: TGTGCCACCAGTGAGGCGGGACAGGCAGCCTACGAGCAGTACTTC

j_gene: TRBJ2-1
d_gene: .
abundance: .
v_gene: TRBV19
CDR3aa: CASSGGSHIPYNEQFF
CDR3nt: TGTGCCAGTTCTGGGGGGTCCCACATTCCTTACAATGAGCAGTTCTTC

j_gene: TRBJ2-5
d_gene: TRBD1
abundance: many
v_gene: TRBV24-1
CDR3aa: CATSDVGQAQETQYF
CDR3nt: TGTGCCACCAGTGACGTTGGACAGGCCCAAGAGACCCAGTACTTC

j_gene: TRBJ2-3
d_gene: .
abundance: few
v_gene: TRBV5-1
CDR3aa: CASSLDQGGADTQYF
CDR3nt: TGCGCCAGCAGCTTGGATCAGGGAGGCGCAGATACGCAGTATTTT

j_gene: TRBJ2-7
d_gene: TRBD2
abundance: .
v_gene: TRBV2
CDR3aa: CASSEGLAGVLTYEQYF
CDR3nt: TGTGCCAGCAGTGAAGGACTAGCGGGAGTTTTGACCTACGAGCAGTACTTC

j_gene: TRBJ1-1
d_gene: TRBD1
abundance: few
v_gene: TRBV12-3/TRBV12-4
CDR3aa: CASSRSGGSGTEAFF
CDR3nt: TGTGCCAGCAGTCGTTCAGGGGGTAGTGGGACTGAAGCTTTCTTT

j_gene: TRBJ1-6
d_gene: TRBD1
abundance: few
v_gene: TRBV19
CDR3aa: CATTGTGYNSPLHF
CDR3nt: TGTGCCACGACAGGGACAGGATATAATTCACCCCTCCACTTT

j_gene: TRBJ1-2
d_gene: .
abundance: few
v_gene: TRBV9
CDR3aa: CASSPQGGYGYTF
CDR3nt: TGTGCCAGCAGCCCCCAGGGTGGCTATGGCTACACCTTC

j_gene: TRBJ2-7
d_gene: TRBD1
abundance: many
v_gene: TRBV27
CDR3aa: CASSFRQGVIYEQYF
CDR3nt: TGTGCCAGCAGTTTCAGACAGGGAGTCATCTACGAGCAGTACTTC

j_gene: TRBJ2-3
d_gene: TRBD2
abundance: .
v_gene: TRBV3-1
CDR3aa: CASRQRGGPDTQYF
CDR3nt: TGTGCCAGCAGACAGCGGGGGGGCCCAGATACGCAGTATTTT

j_gene: TRBJ2-1
d_gene: .
abundance: many
v_gene: TRBV24-1
CDR3aa: CATSDLGQRPLNEQFF
CDR3nt: TGTGCCACCAGTGATTTAGGGCAGAGACCCTTGAATGAGCAGTTCTTC

j_gene: TRBJ2-7
d_gene: .
abundance: .
v_gene: TRBV9
CDR3aa: CASSQQMGISGHEQYF
CDR3nt: TGTGCCAGCAGCCAACAGATGGGTATCAGCGGACACGAGCAGTACTTC

j_gene: TRBJ2-3
d_gene: TRBD1
abundance: .
v_gene: TRBV19
CDR3aa: CASGRTGNLADTQYF
CDR3nt: TGTGCCAGTGGTAGGACAGGGAATTTGGCAGATACGCAGTATTTT

j_gene: TRBJ2-3
d_gene: .
abundance: few
v_gene: TRBV27
CDR3aa: CASKMDSTDTQYF
CDR3nt: TGTGCCAGCAAGATGGACAGCACAGATACGCAGTATTTT

j_gene: TRBJ2-5
d_gene: TRBD2
abundance: few
v_gene: TRBV19
CDR3aa: CAVSTPGGGQETQYF
CDR3nt: TGTGCCGTATCCACCCCCGGGGGGGGCCAAGAGACCCAGTACTTC

j_gene: TRBJ2-1
d_gene: TRBD2
abundance: few
v_gene: TRBV24-1
CDR3aa: CATSDPWTSGMGDEQFF
CDR3nt: TGTGCCACCAGTGATCCCTGGACTAGCGGGATGGGAGATGAGCAGTTCTTC

j_gene: TRBJ1-1
d_gene: .
abundance: .
v_gene: TRBV5-1
CDR3aa: CASRLNPGSGTEAFF
CDR3nt: TGCGCCAGCAGACTGAACCCAGGGTCGGGCACTGAAGCTTTCTTT

j_gene: TRBJ2-7
d_gene: TRBD2
abundance: few
v_gene: TRBV3-1
CDR3aa: CASSRSGGRAYEQYF
CDR3nt: TGTGCCAGCAGCCGGTCTGGCGGGAGGGCCTACGAGCAGTACTTC

j_gene: TRBJ2-1
d_gene: .
abundance: few
v_gene: TRBV21-1
CDR3aa: CARGYRRFF
CDR3nt: TGTGCCAGAGGCTATCGGCGGTTCTTC

j_gene: TRBJ1-5
d_gene: TRBD1
abundance: .
v_gene: TRBV19
CDR3aa: CASSIGDGTGFSPQHF
CDR3nt: TGTGCCAGTAGTATAGGGGATGGGACAGGGTTTAGCCCCCAGCATTTT

j_gene: TRBJ2-1
d_gene: .
abundance: medium-sized
v_gene: TRBV7-7
CDR3aa: CASSSGRTVEGNEQFF
CDR3nt: TGTGCCAGCAGCTCAGGGAGGACAGTCGAGGGCAATGAGCAGTTCTTC

j_gene: TRBJ2-3
d_gene: .
abundance: few
v_gene: TRBV10-3
CDR3aa: CATETPAASTQYF
CDR3nt: TGTGCCACCGAGACTCCGGCGGCTAGTACGCAGTATTTT